This paragraph covers one T cell receptor (beta chain) sequence. Its specificity is unknown. The sample comes from a study of CD8+CD57+ T cells in acquired aplastic anemia. Study summary: Each DNA sample taken from sorted CD4+ and CD8+ cells came to 3 to 4 ug on average. Study results and caveats: The CD8+ Simpson's diversity of patients and controls was not significantly different.

Sequenced patients had shown CD8+CD57+ cell expansion by flow cytometry. Every patient was diagnosed with severe acquired aplastic anemia. The study profiled TCR beta VDJ and CDR3 using genomic DNA as template. Each CDR3 protein gets one entry after TCRdb re-called the reads with MiXCR. This sample has 160,000 or so distinct CDR3 sequences; about 64% occur once, and the top ten carry 45% to 60%. This sequence was found in a human donor with aplastic anemia. Material for sequencing was sorted CD4+, CD8+, or CD8+CD57+ T cells (not recorded which) from PBMCs.

In DNA form, the CDR3 reads TGTGCCAGCAGCGTAGCCTGGGGGACCACAGATACGCAGTATTTT. This gives the protein CASSVAWGTTDTQYF. The gene calls are TRBV9 and TRBJ2-3, with D perhaps being TRBD1 or TRBD2 (5 bases each). V was shortened by 0 bases and J by 2 bases, with 10 bases between the two germline ends. CDR1 and CDR2 (germline): SGDLS, YYNGEE. The CDR3 covers 15 residues.